Listed below are T cell receptor beta chains from one sample, sequenced in a study of T cells in Graves' hyperthyroidism and ophthalmopathy. MiXCR, applied by TCRdb to the multiplex PCR reads, yields one record per CDR3 protein. Seen here are approximately 720,000 distinct CDR3 sequences, about 17% observed once, and the top ten hold over 15%. Input material: blood. Receptors originate from a woman between 50 and 59 years old with Graves' hyperthyroidism that later progressed to Graves' ophthalmopathy. The CDR3 runs from the conserved cysteine through the conserved F or W. Each record gives: V gene, D gene, J gene, clone size, CDR3 protein, CDR3 DNA. The D gene is left open where the match is weak. Part of the rows lack a size; the others show once, few, many or a class for expanded clones.

TRBV11-1,TRBD2,TRBJ2-1,many,CASSLLAGDSYNEQFF,TGTGCCAGCAGCCTACTAGCGGGGGACTCCTACAATGAGCAGTTCTTC
TRBV10-3,.,TRBJ1-1,.,CAIREGVMNTEAFF,TGTGCCATCAGGGAGGGGGTTATGAACACTGAAGCTTTCTTT
TRBV18,.,TRBJ2-5,many,CASSPPEGVETQYF,TGTGCCAGCTCACCACCGGAGGGGGTTGAGACCCAGTACTTC
TRBV12-3/TRBV12-4,TRBD1,TRBJ1-4,few,CASSFQGAEKLFF,TGTGCCAGCAGTTTTCAGGGGGCGGAAAAACTGTTTTTT
TRBV28,.,TRBJ2-1,.,CASRSEIHNEQFF,TGTGCCAGCAGATCAGAGATTCACAATGAGCAGTTCTTC
TRBV5-1,.,TRBJ2-7,few,CASSLGPRYSYEQYF,TGCGCCAGCAGCTTGGGTCCGAGGTACTCCTACGAGCAGTACTTC
TRBV27,TRBD1,TRBJ1-2,once,CASTRDRGRYGYTF,TGTGCCAGCACCAGGGACAGGGGGAGGTATGGCTACACCTTC
TRBV9,.,TRBJ1-1,few,CASSPFWGPNTEAFF,TGTGCCAGCAGCCCCTTTTGGGGACCGAACACTGAAGCTTTCTTT
TRBV13,.,TRBJ1-2,few,CASSFGSHYGYTF,TGTGCCAGCAGCTTTGGCAGTCACTATGGCTACACCTTC
TRBV18,.,TRBJ2-3,many,CASSRRQPSTDTQYF,TGTGCCAGCTCACGAAGGCAGCCTAGCACAGATACGCAGTATTTT
TRBV25-1,.,TRBJ1-1,.,CASTQGGAPEAFF,TGTGCCAGCACCCAAGGAGGGGCCCCTGAAGCTTTCTTT
TRBV20-1,TRBD1,TRBJ1-2,few,CSASDRDDGYTF,TGCAGTGCCTCGGACAGGGATGATGGCTACACCTTC
TRBV5-1,TRBD2,TRBJ2-5,few,CASSLDVRGGGETQYF,TGCGCCAGCAGCTTGGATGTGCGGGGGGGCGGAGAGACCCAGTACTTC
TRBV2,TRBD1,TRBJ2-1,.,CASSVDGTGETLHNEQFF,TGTGCCAGCAGTGTTGACGGGACAGGGGAAACCTTACACAATGAGCAGTTCTTC
TRBV6-1,TRBD2,TRBJ2-7,.,CASSQTSGGPNSYEQYF,TGTGCCAGCAGCCAGACTAGCGGGGGGCCTAACTCCTACGAGCAGTACTTC
TRBV2,TRBD1,TRBJ2-5,many,CASSGQGAATQYF,TGTGCCAGCAGTGGACAGGGGGCTGCGACCCAGTACTTC
TRBV7-2,.,TRBJ2-3,many,CASSLASSTDTQYF,TGTGCCAGCAGCTTAGCGTCCAGCACAGATACGCAGTATTTT
TRBV4-1,TRBD1,TRBJ1-2,few,CASSQPSQGIRGYTF,TGCGCCAGCAGCCAGCCCTCACAGGGGATTAGGGGCTACACCTTC
TRBV12-3/TRBV12-4,TRBD2,TRBJ2-3,many,CASSLTSGVTQYF,TGTGCCAGCAGTTTGACTAGCGGGGTAACGCAGTATTTT
TRBV7-9,.,TRBJ2-1,many,CASSLVVSSYNEQFF,TGTGCCAGCAGCTTAGTAGTTAGCTCCTACAATGAGCAGTTCTTC
TRBV5-1,.,TRBJ1-2,.,CASSLESGRSYGYTF,TGCGCCAGCAGCTTGGAGTCGGGGAGGAGCTATGGCTACACCTTC
TRBV6-2/TRBV6-3,.,TRBJ2-3,few,CASSYQAGIYTDTQYF,TGTGCCAGCAGTTACCAGGCGGGGATTTACACAGATACGCAGTATTTT
TRBV29-1,.,TRBJ2-3,few,CSVFSGTPTDTQYF,TGCAGCGTTTTCTCCGGGACACCCACAGATACGCAGTATTTT